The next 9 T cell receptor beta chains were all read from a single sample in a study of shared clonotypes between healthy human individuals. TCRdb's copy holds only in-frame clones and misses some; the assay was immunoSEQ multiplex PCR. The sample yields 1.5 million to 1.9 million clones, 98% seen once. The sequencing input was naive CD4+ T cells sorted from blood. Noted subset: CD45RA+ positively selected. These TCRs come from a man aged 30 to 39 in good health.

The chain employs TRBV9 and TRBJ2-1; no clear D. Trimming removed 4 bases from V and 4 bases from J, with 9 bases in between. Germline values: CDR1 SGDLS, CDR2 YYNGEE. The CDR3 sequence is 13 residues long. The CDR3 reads CASSRALYNEQFF. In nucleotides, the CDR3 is TGTGCCAGCAGCAGGGCACTTTACAATGAGCAGTTCTTC.

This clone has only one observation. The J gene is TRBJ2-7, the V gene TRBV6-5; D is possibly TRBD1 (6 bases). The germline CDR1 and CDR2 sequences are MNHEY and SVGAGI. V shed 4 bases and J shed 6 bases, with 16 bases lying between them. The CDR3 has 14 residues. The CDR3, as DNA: TGTGCCAGCAGTTTCAGGGGTCCTCCCTCCGAGCAGTACTTC. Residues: CASSFRGPPSEQYF.

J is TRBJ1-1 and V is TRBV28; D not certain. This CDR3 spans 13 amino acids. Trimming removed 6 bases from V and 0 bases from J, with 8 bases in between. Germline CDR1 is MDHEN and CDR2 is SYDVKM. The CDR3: CASRLALNTEAFF. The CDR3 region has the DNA TGTGCCAGCAGACTGGCTTTGAACACTGAAGCTTTCTTT. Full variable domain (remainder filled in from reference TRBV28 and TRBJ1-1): DVKVTQSSRYLVKRTGEKVFLECVQDMDHENMFWYRQDPGLGLRLIYFSYDVKMKEKGDIPEGYSVSREKKERFSLILESASTNQTSMYLCASRLALNTEAFFGQGTRLTVV.

The CDR3 spells CASSSHVDTQYF. The CDR3 nucleotides are TGTGCCAGCAGCTCCCACGTGGATACGCAGTATTTT. The J gene is TRBJ2-3, the V gene TRBV7-9; D ambiguous. V shed 4 bases and J shed 6 bases, with 8 bases lying between them. The CDR3 length is 12 residues. CDR1 SEHNR and CDR2 FQNEAQ come from the germline V gene (reference sequence).

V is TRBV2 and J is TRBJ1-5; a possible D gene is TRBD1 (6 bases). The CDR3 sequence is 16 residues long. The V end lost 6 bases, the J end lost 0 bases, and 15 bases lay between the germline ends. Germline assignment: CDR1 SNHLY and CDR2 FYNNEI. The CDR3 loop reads CASSEYSGVSNQPQHF. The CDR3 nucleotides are TGTGCCAGCAGCGAATACTCAGGGGTTAGCAATCAGCCCCAGCATTTT.

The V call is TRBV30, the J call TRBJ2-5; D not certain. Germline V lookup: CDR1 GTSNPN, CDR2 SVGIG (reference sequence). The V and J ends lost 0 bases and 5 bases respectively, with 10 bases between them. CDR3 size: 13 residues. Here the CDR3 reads CAWSVVRRETQYF. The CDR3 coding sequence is TGTGCCTGGAGTGTAGTCCGTCGGGAGACCCAGTACTTC.

The CDR3 region is CASSSDRILRDEQFF. CDR3 in DNA: TGTGCCAGCAGTTCGGACAGGATCCTTCGGGATGAGCAGTTCTTC. The J gene is TRBJ2-1, the V gene TRBV6-6; TRBD1 aligns across 7 bases. CDR1 and CDR2 from the germline V gene are MNHNY and SVGAGI (reference sequence). The CDR3 runs to 15 residues. With 4 bases clipped from V and 8 bases from J, the junction kept 11 bases outside the gene matches.

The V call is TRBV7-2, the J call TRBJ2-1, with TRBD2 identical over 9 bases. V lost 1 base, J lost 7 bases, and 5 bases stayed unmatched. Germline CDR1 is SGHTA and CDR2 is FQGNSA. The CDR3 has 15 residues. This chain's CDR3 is CASSLEGLALNEQFF. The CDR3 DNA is TGTGCCAGCAGCTTAGAGGGACTAGCCCTTAATGAGCAGTTCTTC.

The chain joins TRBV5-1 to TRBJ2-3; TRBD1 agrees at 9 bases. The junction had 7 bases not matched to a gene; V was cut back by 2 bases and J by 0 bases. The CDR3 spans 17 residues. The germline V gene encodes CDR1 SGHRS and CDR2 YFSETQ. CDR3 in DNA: TGCGCCAGCAGCTTACCATCGGGACAGGGCAGCACAGATACGCAGTATTTT. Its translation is CASSLPSGQGSTDTQYF.